This T cell receptor (beta chain) was found in a study of shared clonotypes between healthy human individuals. About the study: CD4 naive and CD4 memory each took three plates per donor, while CD8 naive took two and CD8 memory one. Study results and caveats: Clonotypes which were not shared had lower generation probabilities than clonotypes that all four donors shared.

As concerns this clone: Its antigen is still unknown.

V lost 6 bases, J lost 0 bases, and 18 bases lay in between. The germline gives CDR1 SNHLY, CDR2 FYNNEI. The CDR3 loop spans 17 amino acids. Donation came from healthy HIV-negative adults that had no recent acute infections or vaccinations. In the original processing: ImmunoSEQ yielded junction-only sequences lacking quality scores, so filtering differed. Data came from immunoSEQ multiplex PCR; TCRdb stores just in-frame clones and leaves some out. D and trimming were read from the DNA, whereas the V and J calls and clone size are those reported in that table. The sample yields roughly 2 million clones, roughly 95% seen once.

Sequencing input: naive CD4+ T cells sorted from blood. Subset here: CD45RA+ positively selected. The gene calls are TRBV2 and TRBJ1-5; D is possibly TRBD1 (5 bases). The TCR sequence derives from a man younger than 30 in good health. Here the CDR3 DNA reads TGTGCCAGCAGGATCGGGACGGGGATGTATAGCAATCAGCCCCAGCATTTT. Protein: CASRIGTGMYSNQPQHF.